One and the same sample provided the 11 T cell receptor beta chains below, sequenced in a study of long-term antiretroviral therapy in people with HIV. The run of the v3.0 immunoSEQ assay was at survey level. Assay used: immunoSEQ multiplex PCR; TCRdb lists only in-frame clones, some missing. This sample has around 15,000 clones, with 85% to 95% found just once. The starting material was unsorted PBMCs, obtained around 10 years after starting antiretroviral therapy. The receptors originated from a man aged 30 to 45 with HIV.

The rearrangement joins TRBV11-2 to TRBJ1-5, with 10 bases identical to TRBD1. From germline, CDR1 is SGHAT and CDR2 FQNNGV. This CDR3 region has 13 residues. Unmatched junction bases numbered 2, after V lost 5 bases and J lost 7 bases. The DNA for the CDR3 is TGTGCCAGCAGCGGGGACAGGGGCCAGCCCCAGCATTTT. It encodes CASSGDRGQPQHF.

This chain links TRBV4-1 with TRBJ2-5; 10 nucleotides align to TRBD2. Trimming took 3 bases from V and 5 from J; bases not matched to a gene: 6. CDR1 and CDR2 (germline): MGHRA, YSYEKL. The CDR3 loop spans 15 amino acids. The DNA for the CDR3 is TGCGCCAGCAGCCAGAGCGGGGGGGCCGGGGAGACCCAGTACTTC. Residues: CASSQSGGAGETQYF.

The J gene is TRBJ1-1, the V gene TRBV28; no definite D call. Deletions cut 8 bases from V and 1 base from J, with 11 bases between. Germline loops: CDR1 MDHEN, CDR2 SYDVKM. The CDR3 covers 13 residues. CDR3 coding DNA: TGTGCCAGCTTCAGAACTAAGAACACTGAAGCTTTCTTT. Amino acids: CASFRTKNTEAFF.

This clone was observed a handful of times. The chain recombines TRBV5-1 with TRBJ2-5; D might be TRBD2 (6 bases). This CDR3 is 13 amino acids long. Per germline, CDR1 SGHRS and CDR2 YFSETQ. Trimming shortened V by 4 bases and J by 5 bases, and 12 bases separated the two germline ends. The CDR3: CASSPSGDETQYF. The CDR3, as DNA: TGCGCCAGCAGCCCCTCGGGAGACGAGACCCAGTACTTC.

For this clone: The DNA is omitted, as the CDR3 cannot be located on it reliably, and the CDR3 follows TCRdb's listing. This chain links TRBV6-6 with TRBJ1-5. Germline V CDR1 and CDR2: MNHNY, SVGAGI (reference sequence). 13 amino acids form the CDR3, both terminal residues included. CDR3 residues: CASSTSPNQPQHF.

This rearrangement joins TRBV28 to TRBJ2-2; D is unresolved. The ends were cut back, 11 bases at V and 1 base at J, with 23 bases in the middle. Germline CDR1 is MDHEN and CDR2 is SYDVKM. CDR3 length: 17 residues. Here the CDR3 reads CASNGIGPAMNTGELFF. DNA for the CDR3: TGTGCCTCCAACGGTATAGGGCCAGCGATGAACACCGGGGAGCTGTTTTTT.

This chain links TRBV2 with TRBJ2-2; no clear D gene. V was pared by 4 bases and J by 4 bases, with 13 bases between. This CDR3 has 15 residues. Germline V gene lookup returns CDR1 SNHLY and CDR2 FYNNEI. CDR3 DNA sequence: TGTGCCAGCAGTGGGGCCTTTCAATCCACCGGGGAGCTGTTTTTT. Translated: CASSGAFQSTGELFF. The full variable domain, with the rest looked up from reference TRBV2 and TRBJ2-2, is EPEVTQTPSHQVTQMGQEVILRCVPISNHLYFYWYRQILGQKVEFLVSFYNNEISEKSEIFDDQFSVERPDGSNFTLKIRSTKLEDSAMYFCASSGAFQSTGELFFGEGSRLTVL.

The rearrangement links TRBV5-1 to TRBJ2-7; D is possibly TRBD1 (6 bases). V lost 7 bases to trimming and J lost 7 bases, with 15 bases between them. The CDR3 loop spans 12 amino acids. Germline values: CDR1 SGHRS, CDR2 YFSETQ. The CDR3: CASWDTGLEQYF. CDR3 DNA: TGCGCCAGCTGGGACACAGGATTAGAGCAGTACTTC.

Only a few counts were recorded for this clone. The CDR3 is CASSWGLYNEQFF. CDR3 bases: TGTGCCAGCAGCTGGGGACTCTACAATGAGCAGTTCTTC. J is TRBJ2-1 and V is TRBV5-4, with D possibly TRBD2 on 6 matching bases. Trimming took 3 bases from V and 3 from J, leaving 7 bases between them. There are 13 residues in the CDR3. The V gene's germline CDR1 is SGHNT and CDR2 YYREEE (reference sequence). Full variable domain (remainder filled in from reference TRBV5-4 and TRBJ2-1): ETGVTQSPTHLIKTRGQQVTLRCSSQSGHNTVSWYQQALGQGPQFIFQYYREEENGRGNFPPRFSGLQFPNYSSELNVNALELDDSALYLCASSWGLYNEQFFGPGTRLTVL.

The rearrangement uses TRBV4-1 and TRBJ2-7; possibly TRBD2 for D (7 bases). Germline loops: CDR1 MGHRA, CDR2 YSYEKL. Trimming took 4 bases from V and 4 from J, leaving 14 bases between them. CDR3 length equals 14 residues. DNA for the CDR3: TGCGCCAGCAGCCTCGGGGGAGGGGGGTACGAGCAGTACTTC. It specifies CASSLGGGGYEQYF.

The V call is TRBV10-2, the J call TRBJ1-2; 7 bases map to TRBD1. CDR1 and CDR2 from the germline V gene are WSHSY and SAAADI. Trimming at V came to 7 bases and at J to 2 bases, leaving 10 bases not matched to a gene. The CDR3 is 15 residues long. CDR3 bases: TGCGCCAGCACCGGGGACAGACTTTTAAACTATGGCTACACCTTC. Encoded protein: CASTGDRLLNYGYTF.